The 8 T cell receptor beta chains below were found in one sample sequenced in a study of blood T cell repertoires in COVID-19. The method was immunoSEQ multiplex PCR; TCRdb's version includes in-frame clones alone and lacks a portion of them. Of roughly 150,000 clones in the sample, around 90% are singletons; the top ten hold about 2.5%. Material for sequencing was peripheral blood. These receptors all come from a woman older than 75 with COVID-19, enrolled during active disease.

The sample holds one count of this clone. The chain links TRBV5-1 to TRBJ2-2, with TRBD2 matching 7 bases. Trimming at V came to 1 base and at J to 5 bases, leaving 5 bases not matched to a gene. CDR1 is SGHRS and CDR2 is YFSETQ in the germline V gene. This CDR3 comprises 15 residues. In DNA, the CDR3 is TGCGCCAGCAGCTTGTCGGGGGGAGAGACCGGGGAGCTGTTTTTT. Translating gives CASSLSGGETGELFF.

The chain couples TRBV24-1 to TRBJ2-3; the match to TRBD1 covers 9 bases. Per germline, CDR1 KGHDR and CDR2 SFDVKD. J was trimmed by 4 bases and V by 1 base; bases with no gene match: 8. The CDR3 runs 17 residues. In DNA form, the CDR3 reads TGTGCCACCAGTGATTTACCCGGGACAGGGAGTGCAGATACGCAGTATTTT. This gives the protein CATSDLPGTGSADTQYF.

The chain uses TRBV9 and TRBJ1-1, with TRBD1 identical over 9 bases. The germline V gene has CDR1 SGDLS and CDR2 YYNGEE. There are 15 residues in the CDR3. The trim removed 4 bases at V and 4 bases at J, leaving 8 bases unmatched. The CDR3 bases are TGTGCCAGCAGCCAACGGACAGGGGTGGGCACTGAAGCTTTCTTT. Protein sequence: CASSQRTGVGTEAFF. Complete variable domain (other parts from reference TRBV9 and TRBJ1-1): DSGVTQTPKHLITATGQRVTLRCSPRSGDLSVYWYQQSLDQGLQFLIQYYNGEERAKGNILERFSAQQFPDLHSELNLSSLELGDSALYFCASSQRTGVGTEAFFGQGTRLTVV.

The chain recombines TRBV7-9 with TRBJ1-2; 7 bases are a match to TRBD1. The trim removed 5 bases at V and 4 bases at J, leaving 7 bases unmatched. This CDR3 contains 14 residues. In germline, CDR1 is SEHNR, CDR2 FQNEAQ (reference sequence). DNA of the CDR3: TGTGCCAGCAGCAAGGGGGACAGTTCCTATGGCTACACCTTC. Translating it yields CASSKGDSSYGYTF.

The chain joins TRBV27 to TRBJ2-3; TRBD2 matches 11 bases. This CDR3 spans 17 amino acids. V gave up 0 bases and J gave up 4 bases; unmatched junction bases: 6. Germline V lookup: CDR1 MNHEY, CDR2 SMNVEV (reference sequence). CDR3 in amino acids: CASSLSSLAGGADTQYF. CDR3 bases: TGTGCCAGCAGTTTATCGTCCCTAGCGGGGGGAGCAGATACGCAGTATTTT.

The table lists this clone with a count of one. The chain employs TRBV12-3 or TRBV12-4 and TRBJ1-2, with 7 bases aligning to TRBD1. The CDR3 extends over 13 amino acids. V dropped 6 bases and J dropped 5; count of bases not matched to a gene: 6. The DNA for the CDR3 is TGTGCCAGCAGCTTTACAGGGGTATATGGCTACACCTTC. Protein: CASSFTGVYGYTF.

V gene TRBV4-2 combines with J gene TRBJ2-7, with 8 bases aligning to TRBD1. The CDR3 has 17 residues. Trimming at V came to 0 bases and at J to 5 bases, leaving 12 bases not matched to a gene. Germline V gives CDR1 LGHNA, CDR2 YNFKEQ. This chain's CDR3 is CASSQDSRGQGFHEQYF. In DNA, the CDR3 is TGTGCCAGCAGCCAAGATAGTCGTGGACAGGGTTTCCACGAGCAGTACTTC.

This chain uses TRBV28 with TRBJ2-7, with 9 bases lining up with TRBD2. Germline V gene sequence: CDR1 MDHEN, CDR2 SYDVKM. The length of the CDR3 is 16 residues. The V gene end was trimmed by 5 bases and the J gene end by 7 bases; junction bases not matched to a gene: 15. CDR3 DNA: TGTGCCAGCAGTCTCCGGACTAGCGAGCTTCCTAGGGAGCAGTACTTC. Residues: CASSLRTSELPREQYF. Full variable domain (remainder filled in from reference TRBV28 and TRBJ2-7): DVKVTQSSRYLVKRTGEKVFLECVQDMDHENMFWYRQDPGLGLRLIYFSYDVKMKEKGDIPEGYSVSREKKERFSLILESASTNQTSMYLCASSLRTSELPREQYFGPGTRLTVT.